A selection of T cell receptor beta chains follows, all from one sample in a study of shared clonotypes between healthy human individuals. Sequenced by immunoSEQ multiplex PCR; TCRdb stores in-frame clones only, minus some. The data hold approximately 2.3 million clones, with roughly 93% observed a single time. The material sequenced was naive CD4+ T cells from PBMCs. The receptors originated from a man aged 18 to 30 in good health. Some clones in this sample may be carry-over from other donors' samples. CDR3s include the opening cysteine and the closing phenylalanine or tryptophan. The order of the fields is clone size, J gene, V gene, CDR3 protein. Not all rows give a size; the values are once, few, many and, for expanded clones, a class.

abundance: .
j_gene: TRBJ2-7
v_gene: TRBV2
CDR3aa: CASRAEGLAFHEQYF

abundance: .
j_gene: TRBJ1-2
v_gene: TRBV6-5
CDR3aa: CASSRTGSNYGYTF

abundance: .
j_gene: TRBJ2-1
v_gene: TRBV5-1
CDR3aa: CASSSELLAWNPNEQFF

abundance: few
j_gene: TRBJ1-1
v_gene: TRBV14
CDR3aa: CASSQVPGSNTEAFF

abundance: .
j_gene: TRBJ1-1
v_gene: TRBV4-2
CDR3aa: CASSQLSGDSDRVNTEAFF

abundance: .
j_gene: TRBJ2-5
v_gene: TRBV2
CDR3aa: CASSVTSGSMETQYF

abundance: once
j_gene: TRBJ1-1
v_gene: TRBV6-1
CDR3aa: CASIWTGGNTEAFF

abundance: .
j_gene: TRBJ2-2
v_gene: TRBV19
CDR3aa: CASSITGGTGELFF

abundance: .
j_gene: TRBJ1-4
v_gene: TRBV10-3
CDR3aa: CAIMGTGATNEKLFF

abundance: .
j_gene: TRBJ2-1
v_gene: TRBV5-1
CDR3aa: CASSPVAESYNEQFF

abundance: .
j_gene: TRBJ2-4
v_gene: TRBV5-1
CDR3aa: CASSLVGTTRPIQYF

abundance: .
j_gene: TRBJ2-1
v_gene: TRBV11-2
CDR3aa: CASSFLRLAGENEQFF

abundance: .
j_gene: TRBJ1-4
v_gene: TRBV11-2
CDR3aa: CASSWDRELFF

abundance: .
j_gene: TRBJ2-5
v_gene: TRBV9
CDR3aa: CASSVELAGETQYF

abundance: .
j_gene: TRBJ2-3
v_gene: TRBV4-1
CDR3aa: CASSPTGVGSDTQYF

abundance: .
j_gene: TRBJ1-5
v_gene: TRBV7-2
CDR3aa: CASSTSNQPQHF

abundance: .
j_gene: TRBJ1-1
v_gene: TRBV7-9
CDR3aa: CASNQIRGTEAFF

abundance: .
j_gene: TRBJ2-2
v_gene: TRBV6-1
CDR3aa: CASRIQGALTGELFF

abundance: .
j_gene: TRBJ2-1
v_gene: TRBV14
CDR3aa: CASGGTSRHNEQFF

abundance: .
j_gene: TRBJ2-2
v_gene: TRBV5-4
CDR3aa: CASSIGLAGANTGELFF

abundance: .
j_gene: TRBJ1-2
v_gene: TRBV2
CDR3aa: CASSQTLPNYGYTF

abundance: .
j_gene: TRBJ1-5
v_gene: TRBV4-1
CDR3aa: CASSRTSFPSNQPQHF

abundance: .
j_gene: TRBJ2-5
v_gene: TRBV5-4
CDR3aa: CASSLAQETQYF

abundance: .
j_gene: TRBJ1-1
v_gene: TRBV19
CDR3aa: CASSTSNQGGNEAFF

abundance: .
j_gene: TRBJ2-3
v_gene: TRBV7-3
CDR3aa: CASSKDGSITDTQYF

abundance: .
j_gene: TRBJ1-2
v_gene: TRBV18
CDR3aa: CASSPPEGARGYTF

abundance: .
j_gene: TRBJ2-3
v_gene: TRBV4-3
CDR3aa: CASSQSGSGSADTQYF

abundance: .
j_gene: TRBJ1-2
v_gene: TRBV29-1
CDR3aa: CSVEDRPGRSGYGYTF

abundance: .
j_gene: .
v_gene: TRBV29-1
CDR3aa: CSVSGRGRDEQYF

abundance: .
j_gene: TRBJ2-7
v_gene: TRBV7-9
CDR3aa: CASSLSRTSYEQYF

abundance: .
j_gene: TRBJ2-3
v_gene: TRBV9
CDR3aa: CASSVAGGRWDTQYF

abundance: once
j_gene: TRBJ2-6
v_gene: TRBV11-3
CDR3aa: CASSTGGPSGANVLTF

abundance: .
j_gene: TRBJ2-5
v_gene: TRBV6-5
CDR3aa: CASSYSATSWETQYF

abundance: .
j_gene: TRBJ2-7
v_gene: TRBV9
CDR3aa: CASSVSPTGKYEQYF

abundance: .
j_gene: TRBJ2-5
v_gene: TRBV25-1
CDR3aa: CASSASRGLQETQYF

abundance: .
j_gene: TRBJ2-1
v_gene: TRBV5-4
CDR3aa: CASSSQRPGTGGIEQFF

abundance: .
j_gene: TRBJ1-1
v_gene: TRBV5-4
CDR3aa: CASSLDQEAFF

abundance: .
j_gene: TRBJ2-7
v_gene: TRBV9
CDR3aa: CASSVAAAFSYEQYF

abundance: .
j_gene: TRBJ2-1
v_gene: TRBV6-6
CDR3aa: CASRKGGLADYNEQFF

abundance: .
j_gene: TRBJ2-3
v_gene: TRBV19
CDR3aa: CASSPGQGTDTQYF

abundance: .
j_gene: TRBJ2-3
v_gene: TRBV28
CDR3aa: CASSLKADTQYF

abundance: .
j_gene: TRBJ1-5
v_gene: TRBV6-1
CDR3aa: CASSDDQPQHF

abundance: .
j_gene: TRBJ1-2
v_gene: TRBV6-1
CDR3aa: CASSPGQGGGYTF

abundance: .
j_gene: TRBJ2-1
v_gene: TRBV7-2
CDR3aa: CASSLGTAINQAPRFF

abundance: .
j_gene: TRBJ1-5
v_gene: TRBV5-1
CDR3aa: CASSPMGTNQPQHF